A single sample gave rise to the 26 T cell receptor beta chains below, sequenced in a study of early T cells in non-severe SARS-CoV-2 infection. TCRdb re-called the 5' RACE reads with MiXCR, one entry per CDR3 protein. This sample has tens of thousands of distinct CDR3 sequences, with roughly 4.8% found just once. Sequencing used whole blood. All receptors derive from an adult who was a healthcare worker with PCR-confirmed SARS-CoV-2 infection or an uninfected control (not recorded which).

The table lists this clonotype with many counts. The CDR3 reads CASSLDRVGYGYTF. CDR3 sequence (DNA): TGTGCCAGCAGTTTAGACAGGGTCGGCTATGGCTACACCTTC. V is TRBV28 and J is TRBJ1-2; 7 nucleotides match TRBD1. This CDR3 spans 14 amino acids. The J segment lost 4 bases and the V segment lost 2 bases, leaving 4 bases of the junction unmatched. Germline V CDR1 and CDR2: MDHEN, SYDVKM.

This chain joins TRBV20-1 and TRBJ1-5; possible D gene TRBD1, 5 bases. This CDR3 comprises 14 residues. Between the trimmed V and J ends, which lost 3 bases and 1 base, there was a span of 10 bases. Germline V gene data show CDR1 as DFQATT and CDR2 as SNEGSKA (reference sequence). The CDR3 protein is CSASGASSNQPQHF. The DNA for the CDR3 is TGCAGTGCTAGCGGGGCAAGCAGCAATCAGCCCCAGCATTTT.

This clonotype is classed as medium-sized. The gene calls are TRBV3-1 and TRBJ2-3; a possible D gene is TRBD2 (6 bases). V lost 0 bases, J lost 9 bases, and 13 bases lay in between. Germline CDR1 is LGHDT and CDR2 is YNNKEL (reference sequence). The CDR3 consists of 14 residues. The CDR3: CASSQDLGRGTQYF. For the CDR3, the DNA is TGTGCCAGCAGCCAAGATCTAGGGCGGGGAACGCAGTATTTT.

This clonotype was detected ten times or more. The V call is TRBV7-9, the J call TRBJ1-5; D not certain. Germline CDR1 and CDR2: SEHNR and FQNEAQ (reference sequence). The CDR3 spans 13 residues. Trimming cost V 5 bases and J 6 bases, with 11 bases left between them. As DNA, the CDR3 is TGTGCCAGCAGCCGCCGGGAGGGTCAGCCCCAGCATTTT. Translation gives CASSRREGQPQHF.

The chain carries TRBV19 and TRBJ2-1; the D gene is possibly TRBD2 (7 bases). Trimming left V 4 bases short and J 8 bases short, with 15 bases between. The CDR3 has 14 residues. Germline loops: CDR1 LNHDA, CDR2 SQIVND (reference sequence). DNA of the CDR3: TGTGCCAGTAGTAACCGGGGGGCATGGTATGAGCAGTTCTTC. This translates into CASSNRGAWYEQFF.

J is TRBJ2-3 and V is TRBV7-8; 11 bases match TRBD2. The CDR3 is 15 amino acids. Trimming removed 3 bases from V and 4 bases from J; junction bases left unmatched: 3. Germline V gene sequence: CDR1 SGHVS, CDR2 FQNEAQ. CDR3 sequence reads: CASSFSGGEADTQYF. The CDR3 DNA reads TGTGCCAGCAGCTTTAGCGGGGGGGAGGCAGATACGCAGTATTTT. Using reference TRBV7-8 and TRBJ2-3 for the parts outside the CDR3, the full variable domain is GAGVSQSPRYKVAKRGQDVALRCDPISGHVSLFWYQQALGQGPEFLTYFQNEAQLDKSGLPSDRFFAERPEGSVSTLKIQRTQQEDSAVYLCASSFSGGEADTQYFGPGTRLTVL.

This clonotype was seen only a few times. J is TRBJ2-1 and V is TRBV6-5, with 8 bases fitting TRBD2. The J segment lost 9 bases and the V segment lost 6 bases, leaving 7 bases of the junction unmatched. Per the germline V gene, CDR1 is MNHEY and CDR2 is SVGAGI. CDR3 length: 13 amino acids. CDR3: CASSKAGASEQFF. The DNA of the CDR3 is TGTGCCAGCAGCAAAGCGGGAGCTAGTGAGCAGTTCTTC.

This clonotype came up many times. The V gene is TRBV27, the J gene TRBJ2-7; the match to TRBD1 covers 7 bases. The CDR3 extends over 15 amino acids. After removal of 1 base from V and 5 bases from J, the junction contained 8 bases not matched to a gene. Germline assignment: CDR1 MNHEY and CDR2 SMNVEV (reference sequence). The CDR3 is CASSLYYRGPHEQYF. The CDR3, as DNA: TGTGCCAGCAGTTTATATTACAGGGGACCCCACGAGCAGTACTTC.

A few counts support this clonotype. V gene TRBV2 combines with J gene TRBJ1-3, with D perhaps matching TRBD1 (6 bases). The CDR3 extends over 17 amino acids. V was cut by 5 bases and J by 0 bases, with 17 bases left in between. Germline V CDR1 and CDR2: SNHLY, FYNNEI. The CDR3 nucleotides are TGTGCCAGCAGTCCGGTGGGGGGGCCCCACTCTGGAAACACCATATATTTT. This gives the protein CASSPVGGPHSGNTIYF.

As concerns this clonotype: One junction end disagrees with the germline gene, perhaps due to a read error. The CDR3 is CAWSVGSPQHF. The CDR3 DNA sequence: TGTGCCTGGAGTGTCGGGTCCCCCCAGCACTTC. This sequence joins TRBV30 and TRBJ2-5; D is ambiguous. Germline loops: CDR1 GTSNPN, CDR2 SVGIG (reference sequence). The CDR3 is 11 amino acids.

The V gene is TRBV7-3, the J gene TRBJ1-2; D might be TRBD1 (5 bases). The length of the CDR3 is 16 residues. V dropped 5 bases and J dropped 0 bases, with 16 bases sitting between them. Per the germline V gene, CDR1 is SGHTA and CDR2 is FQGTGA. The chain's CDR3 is CASSPTPGRANYGYTF. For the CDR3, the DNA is TGTGCCAGCAGCCCTACCCCTGGCAGGGCTAACTATGGCTACACCTTC.

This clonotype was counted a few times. Written as DNA, the CDR3 is TGTGCCAGCAGCGGAAGCGGGATGGGTGAGCAGTTCTTC. Translating gives CASSGSGMGEQFF. The V gene is TRBV7-9, the J gene TRBJ2-1, with 7 bases fitting TRBD2. Germline V gives CDR1 SEHNR, CDR2 FQNEAQ (reference sequence). CDR3 length: 13 amino acids. V shed 5 bases and J 9 bases; nucleotides not matched to a gene: 7. The full variable domain, with the rest looked up from reference TRBV7-9 and TRBJ2-1, is DTGVSQNPRHKITKRGQNVTFRCDPISEHNRLYWYRQTLGQGPEFLTYFQNEAQLEKSRLLSDRFSAERPKGSFSTLEIQRTEQGDSAMYLCASSGSGMGEQFFGPGTRLTVL.

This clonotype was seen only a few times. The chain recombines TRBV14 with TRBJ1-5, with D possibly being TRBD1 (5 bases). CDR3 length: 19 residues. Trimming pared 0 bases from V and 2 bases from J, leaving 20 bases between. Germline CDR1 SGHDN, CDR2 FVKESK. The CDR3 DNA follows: TGTGCCAGCAGCCAAGAATTATGTGGGGGGTATGTGCGCAATCAGCCCCAGCATTTT. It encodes CASSQELCGGYVRNQPQHF.

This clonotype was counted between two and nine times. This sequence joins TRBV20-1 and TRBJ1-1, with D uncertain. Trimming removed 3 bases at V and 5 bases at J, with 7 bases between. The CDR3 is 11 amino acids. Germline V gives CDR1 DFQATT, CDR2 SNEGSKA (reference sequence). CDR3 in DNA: TGCAGTGCTAGTCGGCGGACTGAAGCTTTCTTT. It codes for CSASRRTEAFF.

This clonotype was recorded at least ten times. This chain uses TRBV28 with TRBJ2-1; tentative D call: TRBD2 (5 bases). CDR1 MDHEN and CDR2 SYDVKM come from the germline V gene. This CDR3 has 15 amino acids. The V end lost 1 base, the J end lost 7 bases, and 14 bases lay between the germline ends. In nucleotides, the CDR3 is TGTGCCAGCAGTTTATTCTTATCCGGGAAAAATGAGCAGTTCTTC. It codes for CASSLFLSGKNEQFF.

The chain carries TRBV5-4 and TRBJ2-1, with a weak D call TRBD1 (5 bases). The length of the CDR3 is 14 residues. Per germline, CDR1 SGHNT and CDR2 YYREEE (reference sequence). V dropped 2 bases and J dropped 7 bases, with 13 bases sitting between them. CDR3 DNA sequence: TGTGCCAGCAGCTTCGACCAGGGCCAGAATGAGCAGTTCTTC. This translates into CASSFDQGQNEQFF.

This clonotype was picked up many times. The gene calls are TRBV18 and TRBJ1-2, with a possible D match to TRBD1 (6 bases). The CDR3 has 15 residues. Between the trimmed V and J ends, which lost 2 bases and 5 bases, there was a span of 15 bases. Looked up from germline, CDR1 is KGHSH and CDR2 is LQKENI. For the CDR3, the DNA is TGTGCCAGCTCACCAACCGGCGCAGGGGATTATGGCTACACCTTC. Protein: CASSPTGAGDYGYTF.

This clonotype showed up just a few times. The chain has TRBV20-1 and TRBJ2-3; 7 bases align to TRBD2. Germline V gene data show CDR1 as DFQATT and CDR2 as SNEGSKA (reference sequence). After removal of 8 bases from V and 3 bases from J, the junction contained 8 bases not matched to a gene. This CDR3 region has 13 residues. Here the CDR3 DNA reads TGCAGTTCGCTCAGCGGGGCGACAGATACGCAGTATTTT. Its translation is CSSLSGATDTQYF.

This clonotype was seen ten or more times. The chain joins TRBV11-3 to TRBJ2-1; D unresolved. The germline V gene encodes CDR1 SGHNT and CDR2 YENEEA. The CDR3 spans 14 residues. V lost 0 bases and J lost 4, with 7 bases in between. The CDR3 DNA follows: TGTGCCAGCAGCTTAGATCCAGGTTACAATGAGCAGTTCTTC. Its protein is CASSLDPGYNEQFF.

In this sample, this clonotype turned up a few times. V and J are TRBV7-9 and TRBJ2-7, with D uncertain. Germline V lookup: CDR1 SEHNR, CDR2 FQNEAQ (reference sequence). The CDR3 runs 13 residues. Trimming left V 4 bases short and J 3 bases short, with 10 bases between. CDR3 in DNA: TGTGCCAGCAGCTACGACGGTTACTACGAGCAGTACTTC. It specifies CASSYDGYYEQYF. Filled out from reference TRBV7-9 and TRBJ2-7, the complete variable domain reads DTGVSQNPRHKITKRGQNVTFRCDPISEHNRLYWYRQTLGQGPEFLTYFQNEAQLEKSRLLSDRFSAERPKGSFSTLEIQRTEQGDSAMYLCASSYDGYYEQYFGPGTRLTVT.

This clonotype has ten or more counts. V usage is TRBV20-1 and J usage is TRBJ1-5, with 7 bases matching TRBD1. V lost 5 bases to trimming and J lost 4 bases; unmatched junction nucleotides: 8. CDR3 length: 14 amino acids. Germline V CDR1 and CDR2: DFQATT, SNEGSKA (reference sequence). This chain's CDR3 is CSAGQRQGNQPQHF. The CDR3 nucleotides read TGCAGTGCTGGTCAGAGACAGGGTAATCAGCCCCAGCATTTT.

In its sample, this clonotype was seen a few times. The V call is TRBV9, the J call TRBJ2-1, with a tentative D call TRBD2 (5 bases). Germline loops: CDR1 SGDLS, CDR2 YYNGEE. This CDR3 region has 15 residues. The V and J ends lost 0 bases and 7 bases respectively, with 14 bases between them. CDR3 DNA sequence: TGTGCCAGCAGCGTAGCGCTTGCCGAGGGTAATGAGCAGTTCTTC. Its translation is CASSVALAEGNEQFF.

The CDR3: CASSPGTGGSYEQYF. The CDR3 DNA reads TGTGCCAGCAGCCCCGGGACAGGGGGCTCCTACGAGCAGTACTTC. This chain connects TRBV7-3 to TRBJ2-7; TRBD1 matches at 11 bases. This CDR3 comprises 15 residues. CDR1 SGHTA and CDR2 FQGTGA come from the germline V gene. J gave up 0 bases and V 5 bases, and 3 bases lay outside the gene matches.

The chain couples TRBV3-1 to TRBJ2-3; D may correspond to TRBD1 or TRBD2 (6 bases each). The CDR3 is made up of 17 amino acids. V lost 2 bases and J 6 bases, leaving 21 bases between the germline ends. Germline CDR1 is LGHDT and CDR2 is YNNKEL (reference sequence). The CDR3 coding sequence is TGTGCCAGCAGCCAAACCCACGGGGGACATTACGCGGATACGCAGTATTTT. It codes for CASSQTHGGHYADTQYF.

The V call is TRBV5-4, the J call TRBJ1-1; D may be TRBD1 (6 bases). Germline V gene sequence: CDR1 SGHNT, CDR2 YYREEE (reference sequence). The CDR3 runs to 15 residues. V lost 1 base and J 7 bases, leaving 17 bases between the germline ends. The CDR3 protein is CASSLSGTLDGEAFF. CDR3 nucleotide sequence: TGTGCCAGCAGCTTGAGCGGGACACTAGACGGTGAAGCTTTCTTT.

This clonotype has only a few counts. This CDR3 is CASSDSLTSGAIWDEQFF. CDR3 nucleotide sequence: TGTGCCAGCAGTGATAGCCTGACTAGCGGTGCGATCTGGGATGAGCAGTTCTTC. J is TRBJ2-1 and V is TRBV12-3 or TRBV12-4; 9 bases line up with TRBD2. The CDR3 is made up of 18 amino acids. After removal of 5 bases from V and 8 bases from J, the junction contained 19 bases not matched to a gene.